The 8 T cell receptor beta chains below come from one sample, sequenced in a study of long-term antiretroviral therapy in people with HIV. The immunoSEQ assay was v3.0, run at survey level. The repertoire was sequenced with immunoSEQ multiplex PCR; TCRdb's copy has only in-frame clones and lacks some. Of around 20,000 clones in the sample, around 80% were seen once. The sample here was unsorted PBMCs, taken at the start of antiretroviral therapy, before treatment. These receptors were collected from a woman in her thirties or forties with HIV.

This clone has only a few counts. V and J are TRBV7-6 and TRBJ2-7, with unresolved D. Deletions cut 5 bases from V and 3 bases from J, with 11 bases between. CDR3 length: 13 amino acids. CDR1 and CDR2 from the germline V gene are SGHVS and FNYEAQ. CDR3 nucleotide sequence: TGTGCCAGCAGCCCCTCGTCCCTCTACGAGCAGTACTTC. It encodes CASSPSSLYEQYF.

This chain uses TRBV2 with TRBJ2-3, with 9 bases lining up with TRBD2. Germline lookup yields CDR1 SNHLY and CDR2 FYNNEI. V was clipped by 1 base and J by 2 bases; unmatched bases: 7. The CDR3 extends over 17 amino acids. As DNA, the CDR3 is TGTGCCAGCAGTGAAGACGCGGGGGGGCCGAACACAGATACGCAGTATTTT. It codes for CASSEDAGGPNTDTQYF.

This clone is categorized as medium-sized. The V gene is TRBV6-1, the J gene TRBJ2-7; 13 bases align to TRBD2. Germline CDR1 is MNHNS and CDR2 is SASEGT. The V segment lost 4 bases and the J segment 0 bases; nucleotides outside the gene matches: 6. The CDR3 spans 17 residues. The DNA for the CDR3 is TGTGCCAGCAGTGGACTAGCGGGGGGCTTAAGCTCCTACGAGCAGTACTTC. Translating gives CASSGLAGGLSSYEQYF.

This clone was observed a single time. The J gene is TRBJ1-2, the V gene TRBV30, with D unclear. With 1 base removed from V and 4 bases from J, the gap between germline ends came to 10 bases. Germline-derived CDR1 and CDR2 are GTSNPN and SVGIG (reference sequence). This CDR3 is built from 13 residues. The CDR3 DNA reads as TGTGCCTGGAGTGAGGGTGGTGGCTATGGCTACACCTTC. It codes for CAWSEGGGYGYTF.

CDR3 in DNA: TGTGCCAGCTCTGACGCCCCGGGCAACTATGGCTACACCTTC. Translated, it gives CASSDAPGNYGYTF. The chain employs TRBV28 and TRBJ1-2; D not resolved. The CDR3 runs to 14 residues. CDR1 is MDHEN and CDR2 is SYDVKM in the germline V gene. V dropped 8 bases and J dropped 2 bases, with 15 bases sitting between them.

This clone was detected once. The chain combines TRBV7-2 with TRBJ1-5; D possibly corresponds to TRBD1 (5 bases). The CDR3 totals 13 residues. With 4 bases removed from V and 6 bases from J, the gap between germline ends came to 10 bases. Germline lookup yields CDR1 SGHTA and CDR2 FQGNSA. This chain's CDR3 is CASSSRQFQPQHF. CDR3 sequence (DNA): TGTGCCAGCAGCTCCAGACAGTTTCAGCCCCAGCATTTT.

The V call is TRBV7-3, the J call TRBJ2-3; D might be TRBD2 (5 bases). V lost 5 bases, J lost 5 bases, and 14 bases lay in between. The length of the CDR3 is 14 residues. CDR1 and CDR2 (germline): SGHTA, FQGTGA. CDR3 in amino acids: CASSPSSREDTQYF. The CDR3 coding sequence is TGTGCCAGCAGCCCCTCATCCCGGGAAGATACGCAGTATTTT. The full variable domain, completed using reference TRBV7-3 and TRBJ2-3, is GAGVSQTPSNKVTEKGKYVELRCDPISGHTALYWYRQSLGQGPEFLIYFQGTGAADDSGLPNDRFFAVRPEGSVSTLKIQRTERGDSAVYLCASSPSSREDTQYFGPGTRLTVL.

The J gene is TRBJ1-1, the V gene TRBV5-4; D is unclear. The V gene's germline CDR1 is SGHNT and CDR2 YYREEE (reference sequence). The V end was cut by 0 bases, the J end by 4 bases, with 10 bases between. The CDR3 extends over 14 amino acids. CDR3 region: CASSLAEVVTEAFF. CDR3 in DNA: TGTGCCAGCAGCTTGGCCGAGGTCGTCACTGAAGCTTTCTTT.